Presented here are 9 T cell receptor beta chains from one specimen sequenced in a study of patients and donors after allogeneic stem cell transplantation. TCRdb itself ran the RT-PCR reads through MiXCR, one entry per CDR3 protein. The sample records a few hundred thousand distinct CDR3 sequences, over 30% being singletons. The sequencing input was blood, either unsorted or a sorted T cell fraction (not recorded which). These receptors originate from a human donor who was either an allogeneic HSCT recipient or a stem cell or donor lymphocyte infusion donor (not recorded which). It is not recorded whose cells these are; they may come from a transplant donor.

The CDR3 region is CSARRGTGDSNQPQHF. CDR3 coding DNA: TGCAGTGCTAGAAGGGGCACAGGGGATAGCAATCAGCCCCAGCATTTT. The V gene is TRBV20-1, the J gene TRBJ1-5; 7 nucleotides line up with TRBD1. The germline CDR1 and CDR2 sequences are DFQATT and SNEGSKA (reference sequence). J gave up 0 bases and V 2 bases, and 7 bases lay outside the gene matches. The CDR3 contains 16 residues.

This clonotype occurred a few times. The chain couples TRBV4-1 to TRBJ1-1, with D possibly being TRBD1 (5 bases). CDR3 length equals 14 residues. The V gene's germline CDR1 is MGHRA and CDR2 YSYEKL. V was trimmed by 1 base and J by 4 bases, leaving 10 bases between them. The CDR3 protein is CASSQGRRGTEAFF. The CDR3 DNA sequence: TGCGCCAGCAGCCAAGGTCGGAGGGGCACTGAAGCTTTCTTT.

The chain couples TRBV12-3 or TRBV12-4 to TRBJ1-1; no definite D call. V was trimmed by 7 bases and J by 14 bases, leaving 23 bases between them. The CDR3 consists of 13 residues. For the CDR3, the DNA is TGTGCCAGCACTCCCGCCGGGAGAAAGTGTTCATTCTTT. It is translated as CASTPAGRKCSFF.

The CDR3 region is CSARENSRGNQPQHF. CDR3 coding DNA: TGCAGTGCTAGAGAAAACAGCCGGGGCAATCAGCCCCAGCATTTT. The rearrangement joins TRBV20-1 to TRBJ1-5; D is unclear. The CDR3 extends over 15 amino acids. Trimming cost V 0 bases and J 2 bases, with 11 bases left between them. Germline V gene data show CDR1 as DFQATT and CDR2 as SNEGSKA (reference sequence).

This clonotype has just a few counts. The V gene is TRBV28, the J gene TRBJ1-2; D remains unclear. The CDR3 is 14 residues long. Germline CDR1 is MDHEN and CDR2 is SYDVKM. V lost 7 bases to trimming and J lost 6 bases, with 18 bases between them. CDR3 protein: CASIGTRAAHGYTF. The CDR3 DNA sequence: TGTGCCAGCATTGGAACCCGGGCAGCTCATGGCTACACCTTC.

The chain carries TRBV6-1 and TRBJ1-6; 8 nucleotides align to TRBD1. This CDR3 is 15 amino acids long. From germline, CDR1 is MNHNS and CDR2 SASEGT. J gave up 6 bases and V 6 bases, and 7 bases lay outside the gene matches. The CDR3 region is CASSLITGGNSPLHF. DNA of the CDR3: TGTGCCAGCAGCCTCATTACAGGGGGTAATTCACCCCTCCACTTT.

V is TRBV28 and J is TRBJ1-1; 9 positions agree with TRBD1. Trimming at V came to 5 bases and at J to 5 bases, leaving 12 bases not matched to a gene. CDR1 is MDHEN and CDR2 is SYDVKM in the germline V gene. The CDR3 length is 16 residues. CDR3 region: CASSLPRGGQGTEAFF. CDR3 coding DNA: TGTGCCAGCAGTCTTCCACGTGGGGGACAGGGAACTGAAGCTTTCTTT.

V is TRBV9 and J is TRBJ1-1; TRBD1 aligns across 8 bases. The CDR3 has 14 residues. V was clipped by 3 bases and J by 5 bases; unmatched bases: 6. Germline CDR1 is SGDLS and CDR2 is YYNGEE. CDR3 in amino acids: CASSAMDRATEAFF. The CDR3 nucleotides are TGTGCCAGCAGCGCGATGGACAGGGCAACTGAAGCTTTCTTT. The variable domain in full, completed from reference TRBV9 and TRBJ1-1, reads DSGVTQTPKHLITATGQRVTLRCSPRSGDLSVYWYQQSLDQGLQFLIQYYNGEERAKGNILERFSAQQFPDLHSELNLSSLELGDSALYFCASSAMDRATEAFFGQGTRLTVV.

This clonotype was found a few times. The rearrangement joins TRBV10-3 to TRBJ1-5; D unclear. V lost 5 bases, J lost 0 bases, and 8 bases lay in between. Germline V gives CDR1 ENHRY, CDR2 SYGVKD. The CDR3 sequence is 14 residues long. CDR3 nucleotide sequence: TGTGCCATCAGTCAGGAGGTTAGCAATCAGCCCCAGCATTTT. Translation: CAISQEVSNQPQHF.